This entry concerns a single TCR beta chain. This record comes from a study of blood T cell repertoires in COVID-19. Repertoires were generated with immunoSEQ multiplex PCR, while TCRdb's copy carries only in-frame clones and drops some. The data show around 200,000 clones, with approximately 85% seen just once and about 9.4% held by the top ten. The CDR3 consists of 16 residues. Germline V lookup: CDR1 SGHNT, CDR2 YYREEE (reference sequence). V lost 2 bases and J lost 0; bases outside the gene matches: 5. The rearrangement links TRBV5-4 to TRBJ2-3; 8 nucleotides line up with TRBD2. Sequenced: peripheral blood. This receptor was taken from a woman of 80 years or more with acute or convalescent COVID-19. CDR3: CASSLRLALSTDTQYF. The CDR3 DNA sequence: TGTGCCAGCAGCTTAAGACTAGCGCTCAGCACAGATACGCAGTATTTT.